Listed here are 8 T cell receptor beta chains from one sample, sequenced in a study of T cell responses to AZD1222 COVID-19 vaccine. Sequenced by immunoSEQ multiplex PCR; TCRdb stores in-frame clones only, minus some. Of 150,000 or so clones in the sample, around 90% were seen once. The sequences come from peripheral blood, collected on day 0 of AZD1222 vaccination. These receptors all stem from an adult in good health.

This clone has just one count. CDR3 sequence (DNA): TGTGCCAGCAGTTTGAAGTTAGGGAAGCACTACGAGCAGTACTTC. Translated, it gives CASSLKLGKHYEQYF. The chain couples TRBV28 to TRBJ2-7; no definite D call. Looked up from germline, CDR1 is MDHEN and CDR2 is SYDVKM. The germline V and J ends were trimmed by 3 bases and 3 bases, with 15 bases remaining between them. CDR3 size: 15 residues.

The chain links TRBV12-3 or TRBV12-4 to TRBJ1-2; D possibly corresponds to TRBD1 (6 bases). The V gene lost 2 bases and the J gene lost 7 bases, with 11 bases spanning the gap. The CDR3 consists of 13 residues. The CDR3 reads CASSLTGRFGYTF. In DNA form, the CDR3 reads TGTGCCAGCAGTTTAACAGGGCGGTTTGGCTACACCTTC.

V and J are TRBV5-4 and TRBJ1-6; D remains unclear. CDR1 is SGHNT and CDR2 is YYREEE in the germline V gene (reference sequence). Between the trimmed V and J ends, which lost 0 bases and 6 bases, there was a span of 7 bases. The CDR3 loop spans 14 amino acids. The CDR3 sequence is CASSLEGSNSPLHF. The CDR3 nucleotides are TGTGCCAGCAGCTTGGAGGGTTCTAATTCACCCCTCCACTTT.

This chain connects TRBV10-3 to TRBJ2-7, with TRBD2 as a possible D gene (5 bases). V lost 0 bases and J lost 3, with 21 bases in between. The germline V gene encodes CDR1 ENHRY and CDR2 SYGVKD. The CDR3 is made up of 18 amino acids. DNA for the CDR3: TGTGCCATCAGTGAGTCCGGGGTATCAGGACGGCTTAGCTACGAGCAGTACTTC. It yields the protein CAISESGVSGRLSYEQYF.

This clone was detected once. The chain carries TRBV9 and TRBJ2-1; D is uncertain. Germline CDR1 SGDLS, CDR2 YYNGEE. V dropped 3 bases and J dropped 6 bases, with 10 bases sitting between them. CDR3 length: 13 amino acids. CDR3 region: CASSEGFANEQFF. CDR3 bases: TGTGCCAGCAGCGAAGGGTTCGCCAATGAGCAGTTCTTC.

The chain joins TRBV3-1 (or the pseudogene TRBV3-2) to TRBJ2-2, with a weak D call TRBD2 (5 bases). V was pared by 2 bases and J by 8 bases, with 12 bases between. CDR1 and CDR2 from the germline V gene are LGHDT and YNNKEL (reference sequence). This CDR3 comprises 14 residues. The CDR3 here is CASSQRPGRGELFF. The CDR3 DNA reads TGTGCCAGCAGCCAACGGCCGGGAAGAGGGGAGCTGTTTTTT.

This clone was counted between two and nine times. V usage is TRBV28 and J usage is TRBJ1-1; D call uncertain. In germline, CDR1 is MDHEN, CDR2 SYDVKM. The V and J ends lost 8 bases and 0 bases respectively, with 13 bases between them. CDR3 length: 14 amino acids. CDR3 loop: CASPERLMNTEAFF. CDR3 nucleotide sequence: TGTGCCAGCCCGGAACGTTTAATGAACACTGAAGCTTTCTTT.

The CDR3 here is CASSQDPGQVVLNTIYF. CDR3 bases: TGTGCCAGCAGCCAAGACCCCGGGCAGGTTGTGTTAAACACCATATATTTT. The chain recombines TRBV4-2 with TRBJ1-3; the D is unclear. Germline V gene sequence: CDR1 LGHNA, CDR2 YNFKEQ. The V end lost 0 bases, the J end lost 6 bases, and 18 bases lay between the germline ends. The CDR3 sequence is 17 residues long.